A single sample is the source of the 29 T cell receptor beta chains below, sequenced in a study of technical replicates of blood from a few donors. Produced via immunoSEQ multiplex PCR; TCRdb's table is partial and in-frame only. The table lists roughly 79,000 clones, roughly 77% of them singletons, with 3% to 4.5% in the top ten. Sequenced sample: PBMCs. Every receptor here comes from a human donor in good health. Some clones in this sample may be carry-over from other donors' samples.

This clone was detected only a few times. The rearrangement joins TRBV30 to TRBJ1-4; D unclear. Germline-derived CDR1 and CDR2 are GTSNPN and SVGIG (reference sequence). The CDR3 consists of 14 residues. V was shortened by 0 bases and J by 4 bases, with 9 bases between the two germline ends. DNA of the CDR3: TGTGCCTGGAGTGTAAACAGCATTAATGAAAAACTGTTTTTT. It yields the protein CAWSVNSINEKLFF. Full variable domain (remainder filled in from reference TRBV30 and TRBJ1-4): SQTIHQWPATLVQPVGSPLSLECTVEGTSNPNLYWYRQAAGRGLQLLFYSVGIGQISSEVPQNLSASRPQDRQFILSSKKLLLSDSGFYLCAWSVNSINEKLFFGSGTQLSVL.

This rearrangement joins TRBV30 to TRBJ1-4; TRBD1 aligns across 8 bases. Germline-derived CDR1 and CDR2 are GTSNPN and SVGIG (reference sequence). Trimming at V came to 6 bases and at J to 6 bases, leaving 9 bases not matched to a gene. This CDR3 spans 14 amino acids. CDR3: CACTPGTGDEKLFF. The DNA of the CDR3 is TGTGCCTGCACCCCCGGGACAGGTGATGAAAAACTGTTTTTT.

The chain couples TRBV28 to TRBJ1-1; possibly TRBD1 for D (6 bases). V was trimmed by 6 bases and J by 11 bases, leaving 19 bases between them. This CDR3 is 13 amino acids long. Germline lookup yields CDR1 MDHEN and CDR2 SYDVKM. The CDR3 sequence: CASSINRVYGAFF. CDR3 nucleotide sequence: TGTGCCAGCAGCATTAACAGGGTGTATGGCGCTTTCTTT.

The J gene is TRBJ2-1, the V gene TRBV6-5; 9 nucleotides line up with TRBD1. V lost 1 base to trimming and J lost 7 bases; unmatched junction nucleotides: 5. The germline V gene encodes CDR1 MNHEY and CDR2 SVGAGI. The length of the CDR3 is 15 residues. CDR3 coding DNA: TGTGCCAGCAGTTACTTGGGACAGGGATGGAATGAGCAGTTCTTC. This encodes CASSYLGQGWNEQFF.

This chain connects TRBV10-2 to TRBJ2-7; possibly TRBD1 for D (6 bases). This CDR3 is 14 amino acids long. V lost 6 bases and J lost 4, with 16 bases in between. CDR1 is WSHSY and CDR2 is SAAADI in the germline V gene. CDR3 sequence reads: CASRDLSGAYEQYF. DNA for the CDR3: TGCGCCAGCAGGGATTTATCAGGGGCTTACGAGCAGTACTTC.

This chain joins TRBV5-6 and TRBJ1-6; 10 bases line up with TRBD1. The CDR3 covers 15 residues. Trimming took 4 bases from V and 4 from J; bases not matched to a gene: 2. CDR1 and CDR2 (germline): SGHDT, YYEEEE. The DNA for the CDR3 is TGTGCCAGCAGCCAGGACAGGGGGTATAATTCACCCCTCCACTTT. It is translated as CASSQDRGYNSPLHF.

This clone was seen repeatedly, ten times or more. The chain combines TRBV5-1 with TRBJ2-4; TRBD2 matches 8 bases. Germline V gene sequence: CDR1 SGHRS, CDR2 YFSETQ. There are 14 residues in the CDR3. V shed 4 bases, J shed 7 bases, and the junction held 7 bases outside the gene matches. The CDR3 sequence is CASSVTSVPNIQYF. CDR3 bases: TGCGCCAGCAGCGTGACTAGCGTTCCTAACATTCAGTACTTC.

The CDR3 reads CATGGQGITDTQYF. The DNA for the CDR3 is TGTGCCACCGGGGGACAGGGAATCACAGATACGCAGTATTTT. The V and J genes are TRBV10-3 and TRBJ2-3; TRBD1 matches at 9 bases. J lost 2 bases, V lost 10 bases, and 7 bases had no gene match. CDR1 is ENHRY, CDR2 SYGVKD, per germline. The CDR3 spans 14 residues.

Worth noting for this clone: Germline and junction disagree at one end, which may indicate a read error. The J gene is TRBJ1-5, the V gene TRBV5-4; 12 nucleotides align to TRBD1. The CDR3 loop spans 16 amino acids. Germline assignment: CDR1 SGHNT and CDR2 YYREEE (reference sequence). CDR3 residues: CASSQGTGGVGKPQHF. DNA of the CDR3: TGCGCCAGCAGCCAGGGGACAGGGGGCGTCGGTAAGCCCCAGCATTTT. The full variable domain, in which reference TRBV5-4 and TRBJ1-5 provide the parts outside the CDR3, is ETGVTQSPTHLIKTRGQQVTLRCSSQSGHNTVSWYQQALGQGPQFIFQYYREEENGRGNFPPRFSGLQFPNYSSELNVNALELDDSALYLCASSQGTGGVGKPQHFGDGTRLSIL.

The J gene is TRBJ2-7, the V gene TRBV5-4; TRBD2 agrees at 7 bases. CDR1 SGHNT and CDR2 YYREEE come from the germline V gene (reference sequence). This CDR3 is 15 amino acids long. V lost 4 bases, J lost 6 bases, and 13 bases stayed unmatched. The CDR3 loop reads CASSRGDLNIPEQYF. CDR3 in DNA: TGTGCCAGCAGCCGGGGGGATTTAAACATTCCCGAGCAGTACTTC.

The chain employs TRBV5-4 and TRBJ1-1; tentative D call: TRBD1 (5 bases). V gave up 1 base and J gave up 1 base, with 8 bases separating them. The CDR3 spans 14 residues. Germline V gene sequence: CDR1 SGHNT, CDR2 YYREEE (reference sequence). CDR3 DNA sequence: TGTGCCAGCAGCTTGCAGGGAGGGAACACTGAAGCTTTCTTT. Translation: CASSLQGGNTEAFF.

A word on this clone: Since a much larger clone is just one base distant, this may be a read error. The rearrangement joins TRBV30 to TRBJ1-2, with D uncertain. Germline loops: CDR1 GTSNPN, CDR2 SVGIG (reference sequence). The CDR3 runs 14 residues. Here the CDR3 reads CAWSDGTRRNGDTF. For the CDR3, the DNA is TGTGCCTGGAGTGATGGTACACGGAGGAATGGCGACACCTTC.

This chain links TRBV5-6 with TRBJ1-1; D unresolved. There are 11 residues in the CDR3. Germline lookup yields CDR1 SGHDT and CDR2 YYEEEE. Trimming took 4 bases from V and 8 from J, leaving 9 bases between them. CDR3 amino acids: CASSHNQEAFF. Written as DNA, the CDR3 is TGTGCCAGCAGCCATAACCAGGAAGCTTTCTTT.

V gene TRBV29-1 combines with J gene TRBJ2-1, with unresolved D. Trimming pared 4 bases from V and 4 bases from J, leaving 14 bases between. The CDR3 sequence is 14 residues long. Germline loops: CDR1 SQVTM, CDR2 ANQGSEA. This CDR3 is CSVVNSDSYNEQFF. The CDR3, as DNA: TGCAGCGTTGTGAACTCCGATTCGTACAATGAGCAGTTCTTC.

Notes on this clone: Other nucleotide sequences from this sample produce the same CDR3. The chain employs TRBV30 and TRBJ1-2; 7 nucleotides line up with TRBD1. With V trimmed by 0 bases and J by 8 bases, 6 bases remained unmatched. The CDR3 contains 13 residues. Germline V gene data show CDR1 as GTSNPN and CDR2 as SVGIG (reference sequence). DNA for the CDR3: TGTGCCTGGAGTGTACAGGGGCGGGGCGGCTACACCTTC. As protein: CAWSVQGRGGYTF. Drawing the rest from reference TRBV30 and TRBJ1-2, the complete variable domain is SQTIHQWPATLVQPVGSPLSLECTVEGTSNPNLYWYRQAAGRGLQLLFYSVGIGQISSEVPQNLSASRPQDRQFILSSKKLLLSDSGFYLCAWSVQGRGGYTFGSGTRLTVV.

The chain recombines TRBV5-4 with TRBJ1-1; TRBD1 might be the D (5 bases). In germline, CDR1 is SGHNT, CDR2 YYREEE (reference sequence). CDR3 length: 15 residues. Trimming removed 0 bases from V and 1 base from J, with 10 bases in between. This CDR3 is CASSLEGARNTEAFF. The CDR3, as DNA: TGTGCCAGCAGCTTGGAAGGGGCTAGGAACACTGAAGCTTTCTTT.

The V and J genes are TRBV29-1 and TRBJ1-1; D is uncertain. The CDR3 is 15 amino acids. Germline loops: CDR1 SQVTM, CDR2 ANQGSEA. Trimming pared 2 bases from V and 1 base from J, leaving 14 bases between. For the CDR3, the DNA is TGCAGCGTTGAATCCCCCGCAGGTGCGAACACTGAAGCTTTCTTT. It specifies CSVESPAGANTEAFF. The entire variable domain, with the rest obtained from reference TRBV29-1 and TRBJ1-1, is as follows: SAVISQKPSRDICQRGTSLTIQCQVDSQVTMMFWYRQQPGQSLTLIATANQGSEATYESGFVIDKFPISRPNLTFSTLTVSNMSPEDSSIYLCSVESPAGANTEAFFGQGTRLTVV.

The V and J genes are TRBV27 and TRBJ1-5; 8 positions match TRBD1. CDR1 MNHEY and CDR2 SMNVEV come from the germline V gene (reference sequence). The V and J ends lost 6 bases and 2 bases, in that order; junction bases with no gene match: 9. This CDR3 region has 16 residues. CDR3 sequence: CASSLTGVAGNQPQHF. The CDR3 nucleotides are TGTGCCAGCAGCCTGACAGGGGTTGCCGGCAATCAGCCCCAGCATTTT.

The chain uses TRBV5-1 and TRBJ2-3; a possible D gene is TRBD1 (5 bases). This CDR3 has 15 residues. Germline-derived CDR1 and CDR2 are SGHRS and YFSETQ. Trimming removed 1 base at V and 0 bases at J, with 9 bases between. The CDR3 region is CASSLTGLSTDTQYF. Written as DNA, the CDR3 is TGCGCCAGCAGCTTGACAGGATTAAGCACAGATACGCAGTATTTT.

This clone was recorded a few times. The rearrangement links TRBV7-9 to TRBJ1-1; TRBD1 aligns across 7 bases. The CDR3 contains 11 residues. The V segment lost 5 bases and the J segment 11 bases; nucleotides outside the gene matches: 5. CDR1 and CDR2 (germline): SEHNR, FQNEAQ (reference sequence). The CDR3 loop reads CASSTGTDAFF. As DNA, the CDR3 is TGTGCCAGCAGCACCGGGACAGACGCTTTCTTT. Drawing the rest from reference TRBV7-9 and TRBJ1-1, the complete variable domain is DTGVSQNPRHKITKRGQNVTFRCDPISEHNRLYWYRQTLGQGPEFLTYFQNEAQLEKSRLLSDRFSAERPKGSFSTLEIQRTEQGDSAMYLCASSTGTDAFFGQGTRLTVV.

The CDR3 coding sequence is TGCGCCAGCACGGATAAAGCGGGAGGGAGAGTCTCTAGCTCCTACAATGAGCAGTTCTTC. It translates to CASTDKAGGRVSSSYNEQFF. This chain joins TRBV4-1 and TRBJ2-1; 10 positions match TRBD2. In germline, CDR1 is MGHRA, CDR2 YSYEKL. V lost 7 bases and J lost 0; bases outside the gene matches: 18. CDR3 length: 20 residues.

This clone was observed a handful of times. This chain uses TRBV2 with TRBJ2-7; a weak D match, TRBD2 (5 bases). CDR1 and CDR2 (germline): SNHLY, FYNNEI. The CDR3 totals 14 residues. The ends were cut back, 4 bases at V and 1 base at J, with 11 bases in the middle. The CDR3 DNA sequence: TGTGCCAGCAGTGGGCGGGCGAGGTCCTACGAGCAGTACTTC. Translating it yields CASSGRARSYEQYF. The full variable domain, rest sourced from reference TRBV2 and TRBJ2-7, is EPEVTQTPSHQVTQMGQEVILRCVPISNHLYFYWYRQILGQKVEFLVSFYNNEISEKSEIFDDQFSVERPDGSNFTLKIRSTKLEDSAMYFCASSGRARSYEQYFGPGTRLTVT.

The chain combines TRBV6-6 with TRBJ1-1, with D possibly being TRBD1 (6 bases). The CDR3 covers 13 residues. Germline CDR1 is MNHNY and CDR2 is SVGAGI (reference sequence). The germline V and J ends were trimmed by 7 bases and 4 bases, with 13 bases remaining between them. The chain's CDR3 is CASTEGGSTEAFF. The CDR3 nucleotides are TGTGCCAGCACCGAAGGGGGTTCCACTGAAGCTTTCTTT.

V gene TRBV7-9 combines with J gene TRBJ2-2; D perhaps matches TRBD1 (6 bases). Germline V gene sequence: CDR1 SEHNR, CDR2 FQNEAQ (reference sequence). Trimming removed 5 bases from V and 5 bases from J, with 18 bases in between. This CDR3 is 16 amino acids long. This CDR3 reads CASSPRLLQGTGELFF. The CDR3 DNA sequence: TGTGCCAGCAGCCCCCGCCTCTTACAGGGAACCGGGGAGCTGTTTTTT.

J is TRBJ2-3 and V is TRBV4-2; 10 bases fit TRBD2. Germline V lookup: CDR1 LGHNA, CDR2 YNFKEQ. The V segment lost 5 bases and the J segment 4 bases; nucleotides outside the gene matches: 3. The CDR3 runs 14 residues. In DNA, the CDR3 is TGTGCCAGCAGCTCAGGACTAGCGGCAGATACGCAGTATTTT. Protein: CASSSGLAADTQYF.

This rearrangement joins TRBV4-2 to TRBJ2-1, with D tentatively TRBD1 (5 bases). This CDR3 spans 15 amino acids. V lost 2 bases to trimming and J lost 7 bases, with 15 bases between them. Germline values: CDR1 LGHNA, CDR2 YNFKEQ. The CDR3 coding sequence is TGTGCCAGCAGCCAAACGCGACAGTTTACAAATGAGCAGTTCTTC. This sequence encodes CASSQTRQFTNEQFF.

This clone came up once. This rearrangement joins TRBV19 to TRBJ2-6; possibly TRBD2 for D (5 bases). Germline values: CDR1 LNHDA, CDR2 SQIVND (reference sequence). The V end lost 5 bases, the J end lost 1 base, and 15 bases lay between the germline ends. This CDR3 comprises 17 residues. The CDR3 sequence is CASSLSLSGSGANVLTF. CDR3 coding DNA: TGTGCCAGTAGTTTATCCCTTTCGGGGTCTGGGGCCAACGTCCTGACTTTC. Complete variable domain (other parts from reference TRBV19 and TRBJ2-6): DGGITQSPKYLFRKEGQNVTLSCEQNLNHDAMYWYRQDPGQGLRLIYYSQIVNDFQKGDIAEGYSVSREKKESFPLTVTSAQKNPTAFYLCASSLSLSGSGANVLTFGAGSRLTVL.

This rearrangement joins TRBV7-8 to TRBJ2-5; 7 bases align to TRBD1. The J segment lost 5 bases and the V segment lost 6 bases, leaving 9 bases of the junction unmatched. Germline CDR1 and CDR2: SGHVS and FQNEAQ. The CDR3 length is 14 residues. The CDR3 DNA is TGTGCCAGCAGACCCAGGGGGATCGTGGAGACCCAGTACTTC. Translation gives CASRPRGIVETQYF. Full variable domain (rest looked up from reference TRBV7-8 and TRBJ2-5): GAGVSQSPRYKVAKRGQDVALRCDPISGHVSLFWYQQALGQGPEFLTYFQNEAQLDKSGLPSDRFFAERPEGSVSTLKIQRTQQEDSAVYLCASRPRGIVETQYFGPGTRLLVL.

V is TRBV2 and J is TRBJ1-1, with D hard to call. With 10 bases removed from V and 4 bases from J, the gap between germline ends came to 10 bases. CDR1 and CDR2 from the germline V gene are SNHLY and FYNNEI. CDR3 length: 11 amino acids. The CDR3 is CATRRGTEAFF. The CDR3 DNA sequence: TGTGCCACCCGACGGGGCACTGAAGCTTTCTTT.